The next 27 T cell receptor delta chains were all read from a single sample in a study of gamma-delta chains in newborns, infants, children. TCRdb reanalysed the reads with CATT. The sample has 3,500 to 5,500 delta-chain clones, about 6.1% seen once. The source material was blood. These receptors were taken from a child who was a newborn, infant or young child, either healthy, febrile or measles-vaccinated (not recorded which).

Remarks on this clone: It differs at one base from a far larger clone, so likely a read error. The sample carries other DNA sequences with the same CDR3. V gene TRDV2 combines with J gene TRDJ2, with 10 bases aligning to TRDD3. The CDR3 is made up of 15 amino acids. Germline V gene sequence: CDR1 GEAIGNYY, CDR2 EKD. Here the CDR3 DNA reads TGTGCCTGTGACGTACTGGGGGATTTGACAGCACAGCTCTTCTTT. Translated, it gives CACDVLGDLTAQLFF.

In its sample, this clone ranks as medium-sized. Other DNA variants within this sample encode the same CDR3. This rearrangement joins TRDV2 to TRDJ3; 8 bases align to TRDD3. The germline gives CDR1 GEAIGNYY, CDR2 EKD. Trimming cost V 0 bases and J 0 bases; bases outside gene matches: 6. This CDR3 region has 19 residues. The CDR3 sequence: CACDTVGIPSSWDTRQMFF. The CDR3 coding sequence is TGTGCCTGTGACACCGTGGGGATACCGAGCTCCTGGGACACCCGACAGATGTTTTTC.

This clone was observed a handful of times. This chain connects TRDV2 to TRDJ3; the match to TRDD3 covers 12 bases. Per the germline V gene, CDR1 is GEAIGNYY and CDR2 is EKD. The CDR3 length is 20 residues. V shed 3 bases, J shed 2 bases, and the junction held 10 bases outside the gene matches. Here the CDR3 reads CACDATGGYSFPWDTRQMFF. In DNA, the CDR3 is TGTGCCTGTGACGCCACTGGGGGATACTCTTTCCCCTGGGACACCCGACAGATGTTTTTC.

This clone was recorded a few times. This chain connects TRDV3 to TRDJ1, with 9 bases aligning to TRDD3. V lost 4 bases and J lost 3; bases outside the gene matches: 9. The CDR3 has 14 residues. Looked up from germline, CDR1 is TVYSNPD and CDR2 is GDNSRS (reference sequence). DNA for the CDR3: TGTGCCTCTGGGACTGGGGGACACTCCGATAAACTCATCTTT. Encoded protein: CASGTGGHSDKLIF.

As regards this clone: Mismatch with germline at one junction end may stem from a read error. The chain joins TRDV2 to TRDJ1; 8 nucleotides align to TRDD3. The J gene, not given by TCRdb, was assigned here from a germline match of the nucleotide sequence. This CDR3 contains 14 residues. Germline V lookup: CDR1 GEAIGNYY, CDR2 EKD. The CDR3 region has the DNA TGTGCCGGTGACGGACTGGGGGACACCGATAAACTCATCTTT. Protein sequence: CAGDGLGDTDKLIF.

In regard to this clone: The junction differs from germline at one of its ends, possibly a read error. Other DNA sequences from this sample encode an identical CDR3 as well. The gene calls are TRDV2 and TRDJ3; TRDD3 aligns across 10 bases. Germline lookup yields CDR1 GEAIGNYY and CDR2 EKD. This CDR3 has 18 amino acids. CDR3 nucleotide sequence: TGTGCCTGTGACTCAATGGGGGATACCCCCTGGGACACCCGGCAGATGTTTTTC. It is translated as CACDSMGDTPWDTRQMFF.

A few counts support this clone. The chain has TRDV2 and TRDJ1; TRDD3 agrees at 7 bases. The CDR3 runs to 17 residues. With 3 bases clipped from V and 3 bases from J, the junction kept 15 bases outside the gene matches. Germline V gene lookup returns CDR1 GEAIGNYY and CDR2 EKD. The CDR3 spells CACDPRYWWIRADKLIF. For the CDR3, the DNA is TGTGCCTGTGACCCCCGGTACTGGTGGATACGCGCCGATAAACTCATCTTT.

In its sample, this clone was seen a few times. This chain joins TRDV3 and TRDJ1; D unresolved. This CDR3 is 15 amino acids long. The germline V gene encodes CDR1 TVYSNPD and CDR2 GDNSRS (reference sequence). Between the trimmed V and J ends, which lost 1 base and 1 base, there was a span of 16 bases. CDR3 DNA sequence: TGTGCCTTTAACTGTATACCCTCTGCCACCGATAAACTCATCTTT. Protein: CAFNCIPSATDKLIF. Together with reference TRDV3 and TRDJ1, the CDR3 gives the full variable domain: CDKVTQSSPDQTVASGSEVVLLCTYDTVYSNPDLFWYRIRPDYSFQFVFYGDNSRSEGADFTQGRFSVKHILTQKAFHLVISPVRTEDSATYYCAFNCIPSATDKLIFGKGTRVTVEP.

This clone is categorized as medium-sized. The chain joins TRDV2 to TRDJ3; a weak D match, TRDD3 (6 bases). Germline V gene lookup returns CDR1 GEAIGNYY and CDR2 EKD. V dropped 3 bases and J dropped 3 bases, with 20 bases sitting between them. The CDR3 is 19 residues long. Here the CDR3 DNA reads TGTGCCTGTGACCGAGGATACCCTCCTGAGCTCTGGGACACCCGACAGATGTTTTTC. It translates to CACDRGYPPELWDTRQMFF.

The chain carries TRDV2 and TRDJ3, with TRDD3 matching over 13 bases. This CDR3 region has 19 residues. With 0 bases clipped from V and 3 bases from J, the junction kept 4 bases outside the gene matches. The germline V gene has CDR1 GEAIGNYY and CDR2 EKD. CDR3 DNA: TGTGCCTGTGACACCGTACTGGGGGATACGGACTGGGACACCCGACAGATGTTTTTC. The encoded protein is CACDTVLGDTDWDTRQMFF.

By share, this clone ranks as medium-sized. This specimen includes other DNA sequences encoding the same CDR3. The V and J genes are TRDV2 and TRDJ3; 10 nucleotides line up with TRDD3. V lost 0 bases to trimming and J lost 0 bases; unmatched junction nucleotides: 7. Germline loops: CDR1 GEAIGNYY, CDR2 EKD. CDR3 length: 20 residues. The CDR3 nucleotides read TGTGCCTGTGACACCGTACTGGGGGATCCAAGCTCCTGGGACACCCGACAGATGTTTTTC. This gives the protein CACDTVLGDPSSWDTRQMFF.

This clone was counted between two and nine times. The rearrangement joins TRDV2 to TRDJ3, with 10 bases fitting TRDD3. The CDR3 has 19 residues. Germline trimming cut 2 bases from V and 0 bases from J; bases unmatched to any gene: 6. Germline CDR1 is GEAIGNYY and CDR2 is EKD. CDR3 amino acids: CACDILGDSSSWDTRQMFF. The CDR3 region has the DNA TGTGCCTGTGACATACTGGGGGATTCGAGCTCCTGGGACACCCGACAGATGTTTTTC.

This clone is medium-sized within its sample. This sequence may be a read error, since a much larger clone differs from it by one base. The rearrangement joins TRDV2 to TRDJ2; 10 nucleotides align to TRDD3. The CDR3 is 16 amino acids. Germline V gives CDR1 GEAIGNYY, CDR2 EKD. J lost 0 bases, V lost 2 bases, and 2 bases had no gene match. The CDR3 is CACDILGDALTAQLFF. CDR3 bases: TGTGCCTGTGACATACTGGGGGATGCTTTGACAGCACAACTCTTCTTT.

This clone has only a few counts. The chain joins TRDV1 to TRDJ3; TRDD3 aligns across 10 bases. This CDR3 has 19 amino acids. In germline, CDR1 is TSWWSYY, CDR2 QGS. V lost 2 bases and J lost 3; bases outside the gene matches: 7. CDR3: CALGEREAGGYWDTRQMFF. In DNA form, the CDR3 reads TGTGCTCTTGGGGAAAGGGAGGCTGGGGGATACTGGGACACCCGACAGATGTTTTTC.

This clone is medium-sized. V is TRDV2 and J is TRDJ3, with 9 bases matching TRDD3. The CDR3 has 17 amino acids. With 0 bases clipped from V and 4 bases from J, the junction kept 3 bases outside the gene matches. CDR1 and CDR2 (germline): GEAIGNYY, EKD. CDR3 protein: CACDTAGGFWDTRQMFF. CDR3 DNA: TGTGCCTGTGACACCGCTGGGGGATTTTGGGACACCCGACAGATGTTTTTC.

This clone was observed a few times. The chain is built from TRDV2 and TRDJ1, with TRDD3 matching 7 bases. The J segment lost 1 base and the V segment lost 2 bases, leaving 3 bases of the junction unmatched. The CDR3 length is 14 residues. Per germline, CDR1 GEAIGNYY and CDR2 EKD. The CDR3 DNA follows: TGTGCCTGTGACATACTGGGGTCCACCGATAAACTCATCTTT. Translation: CACDILGSTDKLIF.

The chain carries TRDV3 and TRDJ1; D possibly matches TRDD2 or TRDD3 (6 bases each). The CDR3 runs to 17 residues. The V and J ends lost 2 bases and 0 bases respectively, with 22 bases between them. Germline CDR1 and CDR2: TVYSNPD and GDNSRS (reference sequence). The CDR3 loop reads CAFYLPMGGEYTDKLIF. In DNA, the CDR3 is TGTGCCTTTTACCTTCCGATGGGGGGCGAGTACACCGATAAACTCATCTTT. The full variable domain, with the rest looked up from reference TRDV3 and TRDJ1, is CDKVTQSSPDQTVASGSEVVLLCTYDTVYSNPDLFWYRIRPDYSFQFVFYGDNSRSEGADFTQGRFSVKHILTQKAFHLVISPVRTEDSATYYCAFYLPMGGEYTDKLIFGKGTRVTVEP.

This chain uses TRDV2 with TRDJ3; 11 bases map to TRDD3. The length of the CDR3 is 20 residues. V lost 0 bases and J lost 0; bases outside the gene matches: 6. CDR1 and CDR2 (germline): GEAIGNYY, EKD. The DNA of the CDR3 is TGTGCCTGTGACACCTACTGGGGGATAGCGAGCTCCTGGGACACCCGACAGATGTTTTTC. This sequence encodes CACDTYWGIASSWDTRQMFF.

CDR3 sequence reads: CACAPLLGDTSNAPLFF. The CDR3 nucleotides read TGTGCCTGTGCCCCTTTACTGGGGGATACCTCGAACGCACCACTTTTCTTT. No V gene was called here, but the J gene is TRDJ2; the DNA was not compared with TRDD3, the D call given in the table. This CDR3 is 17 amino acids long.

The table lists this clone with a few counts. CDR3 sequence: CACDTVLLGDTGYTDKLIF. For the CDR3, the DNA is TGTGCCTGTGACACTGTCCTACTGGGGGATACGGGTTACACCGATAAACTCATCTTT. The chain combines TRDV2 with TRDJ1, with 13 bases matching TRDD3. Trimming at V came to 1 base and at J to 0 bases, leaving 10 bases not matched to a gene. The CDR3 has 19 amino acids. Germline CDR1 is GEAIGNYY and CDR2 is EKD.

This clone rates as medium-sized. The chain recombines TRDV2 with TRDJ3; 11 positions match TRDD3. The CDR3 has 20 amino acids. CDR1 is GEAIGNYY and CDR2 is EKD in the germline V gene. Unmatched junction bases numbered 8, after V lost 0 bases and J lost 2 bases. The CDR3 region is CACDTVMGDTLTWDTRQMFF. CDR3 sequence (DNA): TGTGCCTGTGACACCGTGATGGGGGATACGCTGACCTGGGACACCCGACAGATGTTTTTC.

This clone is classed as medium-sized. The CDR3 coding sequence is TGTGCCTGTGACATACTGGGGGGCTCCTGGGACACCCGACAGATGTTTTTC. Residues: CACDILGGSWDTRQMFF. This sequence joins TRDV2 and TRDJ3; TRDD3 matches 8 bases. V lost 2 bases and J lost 0; bases outside the gene matches: 2. This CDR3 is built from 17 residues. Germline V gene lookup returns CDR1 GEAIGNYY and CDR2 EKD.

The rearrangement joins TRDV3 to TRDJ1; 12 nucleotides match TRDD3. The CDR3 is 17 amino acids. Trimming at V came to 4 bases and at J to 8 bases, leaving 20 bases not matched to a gene. The germline gives CDR1 TVYSNPD, CDR2 GDNSRS (reference sequence). Here the CDR3 reads CASRPSYVKTGGYKLIF. The DNA for the CDR3 is TGTGCCTCCCGGCCTTCCTACGTAAAAACTGGGGGATACAAACTCATCTTT.

By proportion, this clone is medium-sized. Other DNA sequences in this sample translate to the same CDR3. V gene TRDV2 combines with J gene TRDJ3; 7 nucleotides match TRDD3. The CDR3 spans 18 residues. From germline, CDR1 is GEAIGNYY and CDR2 EKD. The V segment lost 0 bases and the J segment 0 bases; nucleotides outside the gene matches: 4. CDR3 sequence: CACDTGWGSSWDTRQMFF. CDR3 DNA: TGTGCCTGTGACACCGGTTGGGGGAGCTCCTGGGACACCCGACAGATGTTTTTC.

By frequency in the sample, this clone is medium-sized. The chain uses TRDV2 and TRDJ3, with TRDD3 matching over 7 bases. CDR1 GEAIGNYY and CDR2 EKD come from the germline V gene. Trimming cost V 2 bases and J 2 bases; bases outside gene matches: 8. The CDR3 spans 18 residues. The CDR3 nucleotides read TGTGCCTGTGACAGTACGGAGGGGATAACCTGGGACACCCGACAGATGTTTTTC. Encoded protein: CACDSTEGITWDTRQMFF.

This clone was detected a few times. The chain couples TRDV1 to TRDJ3, with TRDD3 matching 12 bases. The J segment lost 2 bases and the V segment lost 3 bases, leaving 17 bases of the junction unmatched. This CDR3 is built from 23 residues. Germline V lookup: CDR1 TSWWSYY, CDR2 QGS. CDR3 bases: TGTGCTCTTGGGGAGCGGGGAGTCTTTTTTACTGGGGGATACCCCTGGGACACCCGACAGATGTTTTTC. Amino acids: CALGERGVFFTGGYPWDTRQMFF.

Concerning this clone itself: It is likely a read error: a sequence one base away is far more abundant. Other DNA sequences in this specimen translate into the identical CDR3. V gene TRDV2 combines with J gene TRDJ3, with 9 bases fitting TRDD3. Germline CDR1 GEAIGNYY, CDR2 EKD. CDR3 size: 18 residues. The ends lost 0 bases at V and 2 bases at J; junction bases unmatched: 4. The CDR3 loop is CACDTVLGDTWDTRQMFF. For the CDR3, the DNA is TGTGCCTGTGACACCGTACTGGGGGACACCTGGGACACCCGACAGATGTTTTTC.